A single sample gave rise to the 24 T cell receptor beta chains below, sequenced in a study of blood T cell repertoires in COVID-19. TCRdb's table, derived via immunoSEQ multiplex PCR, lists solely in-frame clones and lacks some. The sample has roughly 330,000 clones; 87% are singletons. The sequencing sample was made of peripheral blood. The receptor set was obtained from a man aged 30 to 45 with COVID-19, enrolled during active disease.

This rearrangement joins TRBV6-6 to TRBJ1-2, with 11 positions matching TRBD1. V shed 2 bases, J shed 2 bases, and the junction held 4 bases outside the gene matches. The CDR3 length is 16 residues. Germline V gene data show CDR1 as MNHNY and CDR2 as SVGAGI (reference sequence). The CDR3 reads CASSYPRTGGNYGYTF. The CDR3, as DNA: TGTGCCAGCAGTTACCCTAGGACAGGGGGCAACTATGGCTACACCTTC.

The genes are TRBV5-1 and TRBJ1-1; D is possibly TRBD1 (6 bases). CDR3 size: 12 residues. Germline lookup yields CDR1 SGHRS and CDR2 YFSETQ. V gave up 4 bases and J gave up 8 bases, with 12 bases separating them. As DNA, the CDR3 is TGCGCCAGCAGCCAGGGACAACAAGAAGCTTTCTTT. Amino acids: CASSQGQQEAFF.

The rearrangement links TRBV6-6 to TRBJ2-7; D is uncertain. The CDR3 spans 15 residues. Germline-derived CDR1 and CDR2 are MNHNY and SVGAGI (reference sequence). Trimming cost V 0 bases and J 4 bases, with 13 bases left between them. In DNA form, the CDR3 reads TGTGCCAGCAGTTACTCGGGCAGGTTGGGTTACGAGCAGTACTTC. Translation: CASSYSGRLGYEQYF.

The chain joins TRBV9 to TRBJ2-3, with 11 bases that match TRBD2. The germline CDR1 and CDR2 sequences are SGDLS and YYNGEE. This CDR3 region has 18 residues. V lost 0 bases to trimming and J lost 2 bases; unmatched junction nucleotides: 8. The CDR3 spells CASSVDKGLAAYTDTQYF. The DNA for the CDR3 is TGTGCCAGCAGCGTAGATAAGGGACTAGCGGCCTACACAGATACGCAGTATTTT.

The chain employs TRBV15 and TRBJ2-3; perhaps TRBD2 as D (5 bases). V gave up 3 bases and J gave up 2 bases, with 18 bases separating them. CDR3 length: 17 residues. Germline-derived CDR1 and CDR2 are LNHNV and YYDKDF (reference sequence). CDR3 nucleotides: TGTGCCACCAGCAGGGACGTACGGACTCCCCCCACAGATACGCAGTATTTT. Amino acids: CATSRDVRTPPTDTQYF.

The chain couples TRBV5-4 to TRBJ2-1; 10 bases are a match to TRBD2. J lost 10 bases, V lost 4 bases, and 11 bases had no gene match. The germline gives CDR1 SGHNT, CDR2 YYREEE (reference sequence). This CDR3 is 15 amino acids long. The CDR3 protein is CASSRAPSGGEEQFF. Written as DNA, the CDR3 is TGTGCCAGCAGCCGGGCCCCTAGCGGGGGAGAGGAGCAGTTCTTC. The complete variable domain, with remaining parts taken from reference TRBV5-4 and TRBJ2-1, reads ETGVTQSPTHLIKTRGQQVTLRCSSQSGHNTVSWYQQALGQGPQFIFQYYREEENGRGNFPPRFSGLQFPNYSSELNVNALELDDSALYLCASSRAPSGGEEQFFGPGTRLTVL.

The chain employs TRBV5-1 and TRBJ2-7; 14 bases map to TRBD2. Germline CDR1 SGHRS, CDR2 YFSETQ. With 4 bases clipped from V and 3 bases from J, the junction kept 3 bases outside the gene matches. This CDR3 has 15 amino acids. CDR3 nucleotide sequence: TGCGCCAGCAGCCATGGGACTAGCGGGAGCTACGAGCAGTACTTC. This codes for CASSHGTSGSYEQYF.

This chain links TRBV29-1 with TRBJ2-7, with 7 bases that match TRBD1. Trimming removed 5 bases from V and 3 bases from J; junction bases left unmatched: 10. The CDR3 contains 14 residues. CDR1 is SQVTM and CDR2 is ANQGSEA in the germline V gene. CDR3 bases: TGCAGCGTTACCAAACGGGACAGAGTCTACGAGCAGTACTTC. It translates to CSVTKRDRVYEQYF.

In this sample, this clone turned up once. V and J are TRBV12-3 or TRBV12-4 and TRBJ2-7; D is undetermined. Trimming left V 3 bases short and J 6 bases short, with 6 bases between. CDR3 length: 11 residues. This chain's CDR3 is CASSFFLEQYF. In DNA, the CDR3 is TGTGCCAGCAGTTTCTTCCTCGAGCAGTACTTC.

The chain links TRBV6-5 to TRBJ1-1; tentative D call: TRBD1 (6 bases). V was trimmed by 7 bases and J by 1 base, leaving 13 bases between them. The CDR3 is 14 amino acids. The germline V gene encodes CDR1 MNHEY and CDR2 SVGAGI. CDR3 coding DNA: TGTGCCAGCACTCAAGACAGGTGGAACACTGAAGCTTTCTTT. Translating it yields CASTQDRWNTEAFF.

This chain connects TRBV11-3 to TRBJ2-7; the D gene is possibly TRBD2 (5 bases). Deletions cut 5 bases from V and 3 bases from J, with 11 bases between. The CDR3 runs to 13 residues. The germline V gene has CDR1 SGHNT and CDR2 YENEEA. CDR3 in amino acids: CASSRTGNYEQYF. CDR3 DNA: TGTGCCAGCAGCCGGACTGGAAACTACGAGCAGTACTTC.

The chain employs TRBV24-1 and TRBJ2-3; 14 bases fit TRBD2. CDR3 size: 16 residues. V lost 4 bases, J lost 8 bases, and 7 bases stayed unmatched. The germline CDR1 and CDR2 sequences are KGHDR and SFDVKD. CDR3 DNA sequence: TGTGCCACCAGTGACGCGGGACTAGCGGGAGTGGGTACGCAGTATTTT. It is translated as CATSDAGLAGVGTQYF.

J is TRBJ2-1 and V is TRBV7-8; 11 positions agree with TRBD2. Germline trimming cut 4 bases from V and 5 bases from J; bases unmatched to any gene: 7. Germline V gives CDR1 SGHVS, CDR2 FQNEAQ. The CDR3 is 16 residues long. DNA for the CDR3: TGTGCCAGCAGCTCCACCGGGACTAGCGGTAACAATGAGCAGTTCTTC. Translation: CASSSTGTSGNNEQFF.

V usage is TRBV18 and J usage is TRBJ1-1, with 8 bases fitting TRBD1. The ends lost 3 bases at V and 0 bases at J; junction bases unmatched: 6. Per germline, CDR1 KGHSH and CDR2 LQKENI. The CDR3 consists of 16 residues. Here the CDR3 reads CASSPYQGALNTEAFF. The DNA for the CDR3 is TGTGCCAGCTCACCGTATCAGGGGGCGCTGAACACTGAAGCTTTCTTT.

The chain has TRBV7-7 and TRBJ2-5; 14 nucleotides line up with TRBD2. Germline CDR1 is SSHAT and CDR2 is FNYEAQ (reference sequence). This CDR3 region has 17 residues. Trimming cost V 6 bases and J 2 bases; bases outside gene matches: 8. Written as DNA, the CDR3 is TGTGCCAGCAGTCTCGGACTAGCGGGGGGAGGTCAAGAGACCCAGTACTTC. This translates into CASSLGLAGGGQETQYF.

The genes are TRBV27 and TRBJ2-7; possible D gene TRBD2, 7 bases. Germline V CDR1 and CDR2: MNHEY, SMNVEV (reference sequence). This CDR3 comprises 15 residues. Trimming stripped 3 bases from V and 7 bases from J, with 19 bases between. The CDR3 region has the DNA TGTGCCAGCAGTTTTGGGGGGGGCGGATTGAGGGAGCAGTACTTC. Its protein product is CASSFGGGGLREQYF.

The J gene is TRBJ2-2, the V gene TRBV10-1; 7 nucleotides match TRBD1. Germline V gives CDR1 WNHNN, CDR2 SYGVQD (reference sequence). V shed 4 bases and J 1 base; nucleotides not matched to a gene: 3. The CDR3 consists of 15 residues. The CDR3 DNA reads TGCGCCAGCAGTGCGGGACAGCAGAACACCGGGGAGCTGTTTTTT. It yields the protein CASSAGQQNTGELFF.

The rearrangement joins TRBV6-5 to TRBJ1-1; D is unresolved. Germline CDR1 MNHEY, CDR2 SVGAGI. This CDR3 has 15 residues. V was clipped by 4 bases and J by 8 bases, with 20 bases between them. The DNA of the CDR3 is TGTGCCAGCAGTTTTCGGCCTGCCGGCCACGGGGAAGCTTTCTTT. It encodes CASSFRPAGHGEAFF.

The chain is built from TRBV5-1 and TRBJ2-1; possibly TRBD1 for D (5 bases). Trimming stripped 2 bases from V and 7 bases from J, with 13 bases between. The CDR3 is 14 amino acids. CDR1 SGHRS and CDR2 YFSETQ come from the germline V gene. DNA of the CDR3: TGCGCCAGCAGCTTAGTGGACGCAGGGAATGAGCAGTTCTTC. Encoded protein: CASSLVDAGNEQFF.

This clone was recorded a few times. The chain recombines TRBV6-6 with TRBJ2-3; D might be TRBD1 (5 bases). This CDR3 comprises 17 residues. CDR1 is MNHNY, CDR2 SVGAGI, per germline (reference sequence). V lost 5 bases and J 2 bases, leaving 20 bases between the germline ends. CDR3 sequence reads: CASSLGVAGAVTDTQYF. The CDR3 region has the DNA TGTGCCAGCAGTCTAGGGGTAGCCGGCGCTGTCACAGATACGCAGTATTTT.

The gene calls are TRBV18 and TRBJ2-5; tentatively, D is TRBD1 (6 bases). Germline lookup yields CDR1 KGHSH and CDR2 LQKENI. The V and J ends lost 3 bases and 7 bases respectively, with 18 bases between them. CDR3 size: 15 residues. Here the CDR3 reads CASSPIQQGPGTQYF. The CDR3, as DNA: TGTGCCAGCTCACCGATACAACAGGGTCCTGGGACCCAGTACTTC. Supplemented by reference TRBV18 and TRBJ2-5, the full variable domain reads NAGVMQNPRHLVRRRGQEARLRCSPMKGHSHVYWYRQLPEEGLKFMVYLQKENIIDESGMPKERFSAEFPKEGPSILRIQQVVRGDSAAYFCASSPIQQGPGTQYFGPGTRLLVL.

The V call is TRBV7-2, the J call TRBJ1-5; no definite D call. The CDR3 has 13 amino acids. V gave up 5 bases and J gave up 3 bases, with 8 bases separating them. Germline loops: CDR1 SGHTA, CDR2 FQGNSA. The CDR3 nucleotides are TGTGCCAGCAGCATATTCTTCAATCAGCCCCAGCATTTT. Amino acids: CASSIFFNQPQHF.

The CDR3 coding sequence is TGTGCCAGCAGCTTGAACAGGGGCGCCTACAATGAGCAGTTCTTC. Amino acid sequence: CASSLNRGAYNEQFF. The chain is built from TRBV5-6 and TRBJ2-1; 7 nucleotides line up with TRBD1. CDR1 is SGHDT and CDR2 is YYEEEE in the germline V gene. There are 15 residues in the CDR3. V trimming: 1 base; J trimming: 2 bases; junction bases outside the gene matches: 3.

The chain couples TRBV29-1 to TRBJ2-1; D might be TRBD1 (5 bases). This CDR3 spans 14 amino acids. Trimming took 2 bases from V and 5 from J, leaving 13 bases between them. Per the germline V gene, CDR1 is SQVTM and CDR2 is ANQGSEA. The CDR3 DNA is TGCAGCGTTGAATTCAGGACAAGTCACAATGAGCAGTTCTTC. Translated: CSVEFRTSHNEQFF.